One and the same sample provided the 5 T cell receptor beta chains below, sequenced in a study of blood T cell repertoires in COVID-19. Data came from immunoSEQ multiplex PCR; TCRdb stores just in-frame clones and leaves some out. Of around 60,000 clones detected, 86% appear once; the ten largest clones hold 1% to 1.5%. The sequenced sample was peripheral blood. The receptors were sampled from a woman older than 75 with acute or convalescent COVID-19.

This clone came up once. The V gene is TRBV30, the J gene TRBJ2-2; D perhaps matches TRBD2 (5 bases). The germline V gene has CDR1 GTSNPN and CDR2 SVGIG (reference sequence). V was trimmed by 1 base and J by 4 bases, leaving 19 bases between them. CDR3 size: 17 residues. DNA of the CDR3: TGTGCCTGGAGTGAGCGGACGGCAGTCAAAGGCACCGGGGAGCTGTTTTTT. Its translation: CAWSERTAVKGTGELFF.

This clone occurred once. The gene calls are TRBV18 and TRBJ2-1; TRBD1 is a possible D gene (7 bases). The ends were cut back, 0 bases at V and 9 bases at J, with 18 bases in the middle. The V gene's germline CDR1 is KGHSH and CDR2 LQKENI. The CDR3 length is 16 residues. The CDR3 here is CASSPPGTGEVGEQFF. The CDR3 nucleotides are TGTGCCAGCTCACCACCGGGCACAGGGGAGGTGGGTGAGCAGTTCTTC.

The J gene is TRBJ2-5, the V gene TRBV5-1; 11 bases are shared with TRBD2. The V and J ends lost 4 bases and 1 base, in that order; junction bases with no gene match: 3. Germline V gives CDR1 SGHRS, CDR2 YFSETQ. This CDR3 contains 15 residues. This CDR3 reads CASSAGTSGQETQYF. Here the CDR3 DNA reads TGCGCCAGCAGCGCCGGGACTAGCGGCCAAGAGACCCAGTACTTC.

The V and J genes are TRBV20-1 and TRBJ2-1; D ambiguous. Per the germline V gene, CDR1 is DFQATT and CDR2 is SNEGSKA (reference sequence). V was shortened by 4 bases and J by 8 bases, with 9 bases between the two germline ends. This CDR3 is 11 amino acids long. In nucleotides, the CDR3 is TGCAGTGCTACCCCGGTCGATGAGCAGTTCTTC. It translates to CSATPVDEQFF.

The V call is TRBV7-2, the J call TRBJ1-5; TRBD1 might be the D (6 bases). This CDR3 has 15 residues. Germline assignment: CDR1 SGHTA and CDR2 FQGNSA. V was shortened by 0 bases and J by 6 bases, with 12 bases between the two germline ends. CDR3 in DNA: TGTGCCAGCAGCTTAGCTTCAGGGGCAGCTCAGCCCCAGCATTTT. The encoded protein is CASSLASGAAQPQHF.